The clone carrying this TCR beta chain was seen a few times. Its target is not known. The limits of the CDR3 on the DNA are not certain, so only TCRdb's listed CDR3 is given. The data are from a study of vaccination and CD4 T cells after COVID-19. Once obtained from cultured CD4+ T cells, the DNA was sequenced using the Oncomine TCR Beta short-read assay. TCRdb redid the calling of the PCR reads with MiXCR, one entry per CDR3 protein. This table holds 15,000 to 20,000 distinct CDR3 sequences, approximately 42% found once. Treatment specified: roughly 10-day PBMC culture with coronavirus spike peptide pools or control peptides (ViraFEST assay). ViraFEST enlarged antigen-specific T cell populations with peptide pools and afterwards sequenced TCRs. Nucleocapsid antibody negativity before and after vaccination indicated that healthy vaccinees had never had SARS-CoV-2 infection. A total of 14 residues make up the CDR3, ends included.

The sequence was obtained from a human donor who received a COVID-19 vaccine. This sequence joins TRBV12-3 or TRBV12-4 and TRBJ1-1; the tabulated D call, TRBD1, remains unverified against the DNA. Sequenced material: CD4+ T cells from blood, cultured in vitro, taken before SARS-CoV-2 vaccination. This CDR3 is CASSFGSGTVGVFF.